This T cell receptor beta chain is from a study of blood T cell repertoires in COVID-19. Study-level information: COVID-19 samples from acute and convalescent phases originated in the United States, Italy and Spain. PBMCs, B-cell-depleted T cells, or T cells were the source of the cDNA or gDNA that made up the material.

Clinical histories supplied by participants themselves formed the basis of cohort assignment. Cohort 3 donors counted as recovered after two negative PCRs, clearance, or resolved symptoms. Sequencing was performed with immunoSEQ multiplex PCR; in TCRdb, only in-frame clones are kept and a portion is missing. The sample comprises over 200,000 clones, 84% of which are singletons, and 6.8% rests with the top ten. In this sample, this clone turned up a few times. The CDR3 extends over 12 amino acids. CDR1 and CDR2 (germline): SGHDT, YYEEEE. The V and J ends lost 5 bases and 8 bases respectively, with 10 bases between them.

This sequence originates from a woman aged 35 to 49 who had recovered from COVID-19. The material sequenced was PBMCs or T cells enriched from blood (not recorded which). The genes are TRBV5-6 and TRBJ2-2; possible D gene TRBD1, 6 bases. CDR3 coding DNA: TGTGCCAGCAGTTACGGACAGGGGGAGCTGTTTTTT. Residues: CASSYGQGELFF.